This paragraph reports one T cell receptor beta chain. Its specificity is not known. This sample was taken from a study of shared clonotypes between healthy human individuals. CD8 cells classed as naive were CD45RO-negative and positively selected for CCR7, excluding terminally differentiated effector memory CD45RA+ cells. The table came from immunoSEQ multiplex PCR; TCRdb's copy has only in-frame clones and leaves some out. In the table there are roughly 570,000 clones, 95% to 98% of which are singletons. Per the germline V gene, CDR1 is MRHNA and CDR2 is SNTAGT. The V and J ends lost 8 bases and 5 bases, in that order; junction bases with no gene match: 6. This CDR3 contains 15 residues. Study results and caveats: When compared with the clonotypes that were shared by all four sorted-subset donors, the non-shared clonotypes turned out to have lower generation probabilities.

The rearrangement uses TRBV6-4 and TRBJ2-1; 13 nucleotides agree with TRBD2. This clonotype was sampled from a man aged 25 to 40 in good health. The sequencing sample was made of naive CD8+ T cells sorted from blood. In DNA, the CDR3 is TGTGCCAGCGGCCCGACTAGCGGGAGGAACAATGAGCAGTTCTTC. Amino acids: CASGPTSGRNNEQFF.